The 2 T cell receptor beta chains listed next were all sequenced from one sample in a study of T cells in Graves' hyperthyroidism and ophthalmopathy. RNA transcripts provided the source from which TCR beta CDR3 regions were amplified. HTBI primers were used for first-round RT-PCR of the TCR CDR3. MiXCR was run by TCRdb on the multiplex PCR reads, yielding one entry per CDR3 protein. The sample lists about 360,000 distinct CDR3 sequences; roughly an eighth were seen once. The sequenced sample consisted of blood. These receptors were obtained from a woman between 18 and 29 years old with Graves' hyperthyroidism.

This clonotype was observed many times. V gene TRBV20-1 combines with J gene TRBJ1-5; no clear D gene. Deletions cut 4 bases from V and 6 bases from J, with 13 bases between. This CDR3 has 13 residues. Germline CDR1 reads DFQATT; CDR2 reads SNEGSKA (reference sequence). The CDR3 region is CSAINEMRQPQHF. CDR3 DNA: TGCAGTGCTATTAACGAGATGCGTCAGCCCCAGCATTTT.

Ten or more counts support this clonotype. The J gene is TRBJ1-2, the V gene TRBV2; a possible D gene is TRBD1 (5 bases). CDR1 is SNHLY and CDR2 is FYNNEI in the germline V gene. Between the trimmed V and J ends, which lost 8 bases and 7 bases, there was a span of 11 bases. This CDR3 spans 11 amino acids. The CDR3 DNA follows: TGTGCCAGCGGAGGGGTCGCTGGCTACACCTTC. Translation: CASGGVAGYTF.